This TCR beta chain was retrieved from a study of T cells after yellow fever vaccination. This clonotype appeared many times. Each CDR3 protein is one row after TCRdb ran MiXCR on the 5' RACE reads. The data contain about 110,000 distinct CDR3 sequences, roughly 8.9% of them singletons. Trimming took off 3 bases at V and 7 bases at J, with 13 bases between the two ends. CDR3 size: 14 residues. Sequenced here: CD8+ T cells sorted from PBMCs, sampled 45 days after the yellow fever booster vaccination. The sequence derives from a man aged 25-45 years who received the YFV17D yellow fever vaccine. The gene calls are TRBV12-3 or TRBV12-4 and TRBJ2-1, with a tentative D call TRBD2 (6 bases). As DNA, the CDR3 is TGTGCCAGCAGTTTCGGTGGCGGGATGAATGAGCAGTTCTTC. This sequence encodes CASSFGGGMNEQFF.